The 20 T cell receptor beta chains reported below all come from one sample, sequenced in a study of tumor-infiltrating lymphocytes in localized non-small cell lung cancer. TCRdb keeps only in-frame clones here, not all; method: immunoSEQ multiplex PCR. The sample carries about 11,000 clones, about 86% recorded once. Sequencing was performed on uninvolved lung tissue not adjacent to the tumor. The source is a human donor with non-small cell lung cancer.

This sequence joins TRBV6-1 and TRBJ2-6; D is undetermined. There are 15 residues in the CDR3. The ends were cut back, 1 base at V and 4 bases at J, with 8 bases in the middle. The V gene's germline CDR1 is MNHNS and CDR2 SASEGT. This CDR3 is CASSEELTGANVLTF. CDR3 sequence (DNA): TGTGCCAGCAGTGAAGAACTAACGGGGGCCAACGTCCTGACTTTC.

The genes are TRBV4-3 and TRBJ2-3, with 7 bases fitting TRBD2. The CDR3 totals 17 residues. CDR1 is LGHNA, CDR2 YSLEER, per germline. The ends lost 0 bases at V and 2 bases at J; junction bases unmatched: 8. The CDR3 reads CASSQDSRLATTDTQYF. The CDR3 nucleotides read TGCGCCAGCAGCCAAGATTCCCGACTAGCAACCACAGATACGCAGTATTTT.

The chain carries TRBV29-1 and TRBJ2-5; D may match TRBD1 or TRBD2 (5 bases each). The CDR3 extends over 15 amino acids. Trimming removed 0 bases at V and 1 base at J, with 12 bases between. The V gene's germline CDR1 is SQVTM and CDR2 ANQGSEA. CDR3 sequence reads: CSVEEAGAAQETQYF. CDR3 DNA sequence: TGCAGCGTTGAAGAGGCCGGGGCGGCCCAAGAGACCCAGTACTTC.

Within the sample, this clone is medium-sized. The chain combines TRBV7-6 with TRBJ1-5; D gene ambiguous. CDR3 length: 14 amino acids. V was pared by 1 base and J by 6 bases, with 10 bases between. Germline V gene lookup returns CDR1 SGHVS and CDR2 FNYEAQ. In nucleotides, the CDR3 is TGTGCCAGCAGCTTAGGAGCCGAGGGTCAGCCCCAGCATTTT. Its protein is CASSLGAEGQPQHF.

This chain joins TRBV9 and TRBJ2-2; weak D call: TRBD2 (6 bases). Trimming removed 3 bases from V and 2 bases from J, with 17 bases in between. The length of the CDR3 is 17 residues. Germline V gene sequence: CDR1 SGDLS, CDR2 YYNGEE. The CDR3 bases are TGTGCCAGCAGCGCCACATTACTAGCCCCAAACACCGGGGAGCTGTTTTTT. Protein product: CASSATLLAPNTGELFF.

This clone was observed once. CDR3 DNA sequence: TGTGCCAGCAGTGCCATTGGACAGGTCGAGCAGTACTTC. Translation: CASSAIGQVEQYF. V gene TRBV2 combines with J gene TRBJ2-7, with 7 bases identical to TRBD1. From germline, CDR1 is SNHLY and CDR2 FYNNEI. After removal of 4 bases from V and 6 bases from J, the junction contained 6 bases not matched to a gene. The CDR3 runs to 13 residues.

The chain links TRBV12-5 to TRBJ2-7; possibly TRBD2 for D (6 bases). The V end was cut by 3 bases, the J end by 7 bases, with 25 bases between. The germline V gene encodes CDR1 LGHNT and CDR2 FRNRAP. The CDR3 covers 17 residues. The CDR3 sequence is CASGFSSGTGIMEEQYF. CDR3 in DNA: TGTGCTAGTGGTTTCTCCTCGGGGACTGGGATAATGGAGGAGCAGTACTTC.

The chain links TRBV6-1 to TRBJ2-3, with TRBD2 as a possible D gene (6 bases). The germline V gene has CDR1 MNHNS and CDR2 SASEGT. The CDR3 contains 16 residues. V shed 4 bases and J shed 3 bases, with 17 bases lying between them. The CDR3 region has the DNA TGTGCCAGCAGTGTAGGAAACCTAGCGCGAACAGATACGCAGTATTTT. Encoded protein: CASSVGNLARTDTQYF.

The chain combines TRBV7-2 with TRBJ2-3; 8 nucleotides align to TRBD2. Germline V lookup: CDR1 SGHTA, CDR2 FQGNSA. This CDR3 is 17 amino acids long. The V segment lost 2 bases and the J segment 4 bases; nucleotides outside the gene matches: 11. The CDR3 is CASSLFAPGGAPDTQYF. The CDR3 DNA is TGTGCCAGCAGCTTATTTGCCCCGGGGGGGGCCCCAGATACGCAGTATTTT.

V is TRBV11-2 and J is TRBJ1-3, with TRBD1 matching over 8 bases. Trimming at V came to 5 bases and at J to 10 bases, leaving 16 bases not matched to a gene. The CDR3 sequence is 16 residues long. CDR1 SGHAT and CDR2 FQNNGV come from the germline V gene. Here the CDR3 DNA reads TGTGCCAGCAGCCCCAGGGGGGCGGACAGGGCGGAGACCATATATTTT. Translating gives CASSPRGADRAETIYF.

V usage is TRBV7-9 and J usage is TRBJ2-7, with unresolved D. Germline lookup yields CDR1 SEHNR and CDR2 FQNEAQ (reference sequence). V lost 4 bases and J lost 4, with 17 bases in between. The CDR3 contains 15 residues. CDR3 DNA: TGTGCCAGCAGCTCCACGATGGGGTCGGCTTACGAGCAGTACTTC. This encodes CASSSTMGSAYEQYF.

This chain links TRBV7-9 with TRBJ2-3; weak D call: TRBD2 (5 bases). The CDR3 totals 17 residues. Germline CDR1 SEHNR, CDR2 FQNEAQ (reference sequence). Trimming removed 3 bases at V and 3 bases at J, with 19 bases between. CDR3 amino acids: CASSFQGLGVSTDTQYF. The CDR3 DNA follows: TGTGCCAGCAGCTTTCAAGGACTCGGAGTATCAACAGATACGCAGTATTTT.

V usage is TRBV7-8 and J usage is TRBJ1-2; 8 nucleotides line up with TRBD1. Germline V gene lookup returns CDR1 SGHVS and CDR2 FQNEAQ. This CDR3 has 14 residues. V shed 0 bases, J shed 4 bases, and the junction held 1 base outside the gene matches. CDR3 in DNA: TGTGCCAGCAGCTTAGCCGACAGGGGCTATGGCTACACCTTC. Translating gives CASSLADRGYGYTF.

In this sample, this clone turned up a few times. The CDR3 spells CASSPDRIQGWANQPQHF. The CDR3 DNA reads as TGTGCCAGTAGTCCGGACAGAATCCAGGGTTGGGCCAATCAGCCCCAGCATTTT. The V and J genes are TRBV19 and TRBJ1-5; possibly TRBD1 for D (6 bases). Germline CDR1 LNHDA, CDR2 SQIVND (reference sequence). V lost 5 bases and J lost 3, with 23 bases in between. The CDR3 is 18 amino acids. Filled out from reference TRBV19 and TRBJ1-5, the complete variable domain reads DGGITQSPKYLFRKEGQNVTLSCEQNLNHDAMYWYRQDPGQGLRLIYYSQIVNDFQKGDIAEGYSVSREKKESFPLTVTSAQKNPTAFYLCASSPDRIQGWANQPQHFGDGTRLSIL.

This clone was picked up one time. The chain links TRBV7-8 to TRBJ1-6, with D tentatively TRBD1 (5 bases). CDR1 SGHVS and CDR2 FQNEAQ come from the germline V gene. This CDR3 region has 20 residues. V shed 0 bases and J shed 0 bases, with 18 bases lying between them. CDR3 loop: CASSLAANMGGSSYNSPLHF. The CDR3 DNA sequence: TGTGCCAGCAGCTTAGCGGCCAACATGGGGGGTAGCTCCTATAATTCACCCCTCCACTTT.

The chain links TRBV10-1 to TRBJ2-7; D not resolved. Trimming removed 3 bases from V and 5 bases from J, with 5 bases in between. Germline-derived CDR1 and CDR2 are WNHNN and SYGVQD (reference sequence). The CDR3 length is 11 residues. DNA for the CDR3: TGCGCCAGCAGTGACAGCGACGAGCAGTACTTC. It encodes CASSDSDEQYF.

The rearrangement links TRBV6-5 to TRBJ1-2; D unclear. The V and J ends lost 0 bases and 2 bases respectively, with 10 bases between them. The germline CDR1 and CDR2 sequences are MNHEY and SVGAGI. The CDR3 covers 15 residues. The CDR3 bases are TGTGCCAGCAGTTACTCCCCCCCCACAAACTATGGCTACACCTTC. This gives the protein CASSYSPPTNYGYTF.

This chain joins TRBV5-1 and TRBJ1-1; D is perhaps TRBD1 (5 bases). This CDR3 has 14 residues. CDR1 is SGHRS, CDR2 YFSETQ, per germline. V dropped 2 bases and J dropped 0 bases, with 8 bases sitting between them. This chain's CDR3 is CASSLGDVNTEAFF. CDR3 DNA sequence: TGCGCCAGCAGCTTAGGGGACGTGAACACTGAAGCTTTCTTT.

The J gene is TRBJ2-7, the V gene TRBV9, with a tentative D call TRBD1 (5 bases). The CDR3 sequence is 13 residues long. V lost 4 bases, J lost 7 bases, and 15 bases lay in between. Looked up from germline, CDR1 is SGDLS and CDR2 is YYNGEE. CDR3 DNA sequence: TGTGCCAGCAGCCCTTCTTTGCAGGGTGAGCAGTACTTC. This translates into CASSPSLQGEQYF.

The chain recombines TRBV5-1 with TRBJ2-5, with D uncertain. Germline V gene data show CDR1 as SGHRS and CDR2 as YFSETQ. Trimming removed 5 bases at V and 1 base at J, with 9 bases between. This CDR3 is built from 13 residues. The CDR3 DNA reads as TGCGCCAGCAGGGTGGGCGGCCAAGAGACCCAGTACTTC. Protein sequence: CASRVGGQETQYF. Complete variable domain (other parts from reference TRBV5-1 and TRBJ2-5): KAGVTQTPRYLIKTRGQQVTLSCSPISGHRSVSWYQQTPGQGLQFLFEYFSETQRNKGNFPGRFSGRQFSNSRSEMNVSTLELGDSALYLCASRVGGQETQYFGPGTRLLVL.